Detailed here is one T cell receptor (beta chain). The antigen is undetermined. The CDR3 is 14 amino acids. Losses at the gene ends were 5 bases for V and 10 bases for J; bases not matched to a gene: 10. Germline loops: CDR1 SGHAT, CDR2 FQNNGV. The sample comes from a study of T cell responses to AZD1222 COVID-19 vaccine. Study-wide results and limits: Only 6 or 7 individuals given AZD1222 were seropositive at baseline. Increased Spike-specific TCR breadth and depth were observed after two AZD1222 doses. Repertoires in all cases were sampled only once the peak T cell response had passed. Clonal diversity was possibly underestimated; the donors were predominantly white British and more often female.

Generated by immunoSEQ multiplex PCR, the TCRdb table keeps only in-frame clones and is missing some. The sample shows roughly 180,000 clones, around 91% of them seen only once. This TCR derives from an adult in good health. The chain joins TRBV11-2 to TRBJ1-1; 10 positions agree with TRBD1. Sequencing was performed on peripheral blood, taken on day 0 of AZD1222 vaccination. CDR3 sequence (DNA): TGTGCCAGCAGCGCAAACGACAGGGGGCATCGAGCTTTCTTT. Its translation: CASSANDRGHRAFF. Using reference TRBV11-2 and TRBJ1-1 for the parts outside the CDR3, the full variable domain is EAGVAQSPRYKIIEKRQSVAFWCNPISGHATLYWYQQILGQGPKLLIQFQNNGVVDDSQLPKDRFSAERLKGVDSTLKIQPAKLEDSAVYLCASSANDRGHRAFFGQGTRLTVV.